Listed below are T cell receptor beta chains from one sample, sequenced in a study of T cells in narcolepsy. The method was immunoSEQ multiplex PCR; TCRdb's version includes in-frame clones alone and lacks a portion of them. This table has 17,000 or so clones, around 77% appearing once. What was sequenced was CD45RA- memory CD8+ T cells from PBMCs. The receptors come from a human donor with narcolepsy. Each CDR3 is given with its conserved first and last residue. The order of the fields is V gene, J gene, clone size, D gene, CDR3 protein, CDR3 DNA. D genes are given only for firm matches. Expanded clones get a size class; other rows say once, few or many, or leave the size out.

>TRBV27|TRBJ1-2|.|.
CASSLVFSGGYYGYTF
TGTGCCAGCAGTTTAGTCTTCTCCGGGGGGTACTATGGCTACACCTTC
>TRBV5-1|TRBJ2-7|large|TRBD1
CASSLGQGMTYEQYF
TGCGCCAGCAGCCTTGGACAGGGGATGACCTACGAGCAGTACTTC
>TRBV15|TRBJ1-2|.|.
CATSSEIAGGYTF
TGTGCCACCAGCAGTGAAATTGCCGGAGGCTACACCTTC
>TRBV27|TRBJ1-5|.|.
CASSPRQGNQPQHF
TGTGCCAGCAGTCCCCGACAGGGCAATCAGCCCCAGCATTTT
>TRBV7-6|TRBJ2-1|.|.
CASSFGAGSYEQFF
TGTGCCAGCAGCTTTGGTGCCGGTAGCTATGAGCAGTTCTTC
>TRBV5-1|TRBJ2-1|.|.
CASSLGDLHNEQFF
TGCGCCAGCAGCTTGGGAGACCTCCACAATGAGCAGTTCTTC
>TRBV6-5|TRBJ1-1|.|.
CASSYNKDTEAFF
TGTGCCAGCAGTTACAATAAGGACACTGAAGCTTTCTTT
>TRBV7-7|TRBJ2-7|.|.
CASSLAQGYEQYF
TGTGCCAGCAGCTTAGCGCAGGGGTACGAGCAGTACTTC
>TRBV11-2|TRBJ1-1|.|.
CASSRRGTEAFF
TGTGCCAGCAGCCGCAGAGGCACTGAAGCTTTCTTT
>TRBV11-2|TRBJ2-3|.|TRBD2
CASSLAGTDTQYF
TGTGCCAGCAGCCTAGCGGGGACAGATACGCAGTATTTT
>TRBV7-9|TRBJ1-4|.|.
CASSFKEGTNEKLFF
TGTGCCAGCAGCTTTAAGGAGGGCACTAATGAAAAACTGTTTTTT
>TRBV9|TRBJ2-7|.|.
CASSVGATGNYEQYF
TGTGCCAGCAGCGTAGGAGCTACAGGGAACTACGAGCAGTACTTC
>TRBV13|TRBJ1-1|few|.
CASSLQGTMNTEAFF
TGTGCCAGCAGCTTACAAGGGACCATGAACACTGAAGCTTTCTTT
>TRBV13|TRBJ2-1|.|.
CASSLPEVANEQFF
TGTGCCAGCAGCCTCCCGGAGGTAGCTAATGAGCAGTTCTTC
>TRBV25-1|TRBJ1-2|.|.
CASSGPDRHYGYTF
TGTGCCAGCAGTGGCCCCGACAGACACTATGGCTACACCTTC
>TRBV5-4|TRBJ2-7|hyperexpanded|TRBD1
CASSFTGTGMYEQYF
TGTGCCAGCAGCTTCACCGGGACAGGGATGTACGAGCAGTACTTC
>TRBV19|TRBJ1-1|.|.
CATTDGNTEAFF
TGTGCCACCACCGACGGGAACACTGAAGCTTTCTTT
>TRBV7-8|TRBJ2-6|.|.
CASSLHEAPRANVLTF
TGTGCCAGCAGCTTACATGAGGCCCCTAGGGCCAACGTCCTGACTTTC
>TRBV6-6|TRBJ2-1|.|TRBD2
CASSYPGGYNEQFF
TGTGCCAGCAGTTACCCGGGGGGCTACAATGAGCAGTTCTTC
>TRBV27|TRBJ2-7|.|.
CASSLSSTGREQYF
TGTGCCAGCAGTTTATCTAGCACAGGGAGAGAGCAGTACTTC
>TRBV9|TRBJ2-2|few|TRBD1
CASSPVGTGKAGELFF
TGTGCCAGCAGCCCCGTAGGGACAGGGAAGGCCGGGGAGCTGTTTTTT
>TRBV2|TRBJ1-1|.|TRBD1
CASSWPRDSPASNTEAFF
TGTGCCAGCAGTTGGCCCAGGGACAGCCCAGCTTCGAACACTGAAGCTTTCTTT
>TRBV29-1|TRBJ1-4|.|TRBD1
CSARQGAPTNEKLFF
TGCAGCGCAAGACAGGGGGCGCCTACTAATGAAAAACTGTTTTTT
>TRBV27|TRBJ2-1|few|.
CASSHAYNEQFF
TGTGCCAGCAGCCACGCCTACAATGAGCAGTTCTTC
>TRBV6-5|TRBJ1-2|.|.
CASSYSASSQNGYTF
TGTGCCAGCAGTTACTCCGCCAGCTCCCAGAATGGCTACACCTTC
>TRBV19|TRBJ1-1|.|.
CASSIAGGRTEAFF
TGTGCCAGTAGTATAGCGGGGGGCCGGACTGAAGCTTTCTTT
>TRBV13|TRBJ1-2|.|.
CASSIQLANYGYTF
TGTGCCAGCAGCATCCAGTTAGCTAACTATGGCTACACCTTC
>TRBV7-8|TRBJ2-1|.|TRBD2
CASSLVTSGVNEQFF
TGTGCCAGCAGCTTAGTAACTAGCGGGGTTAATGAGCAGTTCTTC
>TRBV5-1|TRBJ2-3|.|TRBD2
CASSSFGLAGTDTQYF
TGCGCCAGCAGCTCCTTCGGACTAGCGGGAACAGATACGCAGTATTTT
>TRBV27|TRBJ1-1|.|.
CASSLSVGGYTEAFF
TGTGCCAGCAGTTTATCAGTGGGGGGGTATACTGAAGCTTTCTTT
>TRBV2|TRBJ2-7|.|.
CASSEREPVNEQYF
TGTGCCAGCAGTGAACGGGAACCCGTTAACGAGCAGTACTTC
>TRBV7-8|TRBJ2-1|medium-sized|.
CASNLTPGSNNEQFF
TGTGCCAGCAACCTAACCCCGGGGTCTAACAATGAGCAGTTCTTC
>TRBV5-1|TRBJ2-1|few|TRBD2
CASSFSLAGAGDEQFF
TGCGCCAGCAGCTTTAGCCTAGCGGGGGCCGGGGATGAGCAGTTCTTC
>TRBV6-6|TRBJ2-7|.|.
CASTVGDEGYEQYF
TGTGCCAGCACAGTGGGAGACGAGGGTTACGAGCAGTACTTC
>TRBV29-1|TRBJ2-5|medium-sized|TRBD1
CSVDDRGETQYF
TGCAGCGTTGACGACAGGGGAGAGACCCAGTACTTC
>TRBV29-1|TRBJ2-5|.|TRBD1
CSVDGLQGPPYQETQYF
TGCAGCGTTGACGGCTTACAGGGGCCACCGTACCAAGAGACCCAGTACTTC
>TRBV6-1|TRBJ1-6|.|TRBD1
CASSVLTGENYNSPLHF
TGTGCCAGCAGTGTGTTGACAGGGGAAAACTATAATTCACCCCTCCACTTT
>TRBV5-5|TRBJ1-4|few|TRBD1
CASSTAGQGWNEKLFF
TGTGCCAGCAGCACCGCGGGACAGGGCTGGAATGAAAAACTGTTTTTT
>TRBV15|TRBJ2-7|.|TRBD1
CATSRTGTGYEQYF
TGTGCCACCAGCAGAACCGGGACAGGATACGAGCAGTACTTC
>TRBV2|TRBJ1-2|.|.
CASLFRFGNYGYTF
TGTGCCAGCCTCTTTAGGTTCGGGAACTATGGCTACACCTTC
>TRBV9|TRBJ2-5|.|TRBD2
CASSVDGGYQETQYF
TGTGCCAGCAGCGTCGACGGGGGGTACCAAGAGACCCAGTACTTC
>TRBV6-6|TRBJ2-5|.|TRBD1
CASSGGQGSGETQYF
TGTGCCAGCAGTGGGGGACAGGGAAGCGGAGAGACCCAGTACTTC
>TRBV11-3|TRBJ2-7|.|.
CASSSQSTYEQYF
TGTGCCAGCAGCTCGCAGTCTACCTACGAGCAGTACTTC
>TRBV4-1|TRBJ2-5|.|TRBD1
CASSQGQDQETQYF
TGCGCCAGCAGCCAGGGACAGGACCAAGAGACCCAGTACTTC